A single sample gave rise to the 10 T cell receptor beta chains below, sequenced in a study of STAT5B mutations in CD4+ large granular lymphocyte leukemia. The repertoire was sequenced with immunoSEQ multiplex PCR; TCRdb's copy has only in-frame clones and lacks some. The sample lists about 45,000 clones; 80% to 90% were seen once. The sequenced sample consisted of CD4+ T cells from blood buffy coats. The receptors here all came from a human donor in good health.

The CDR3 DNA reads TGTGCCAGCAGCGCGGGGACCTCGCATACGCAGTATTTT. Translated: CASSAGTSHTQYF. The chain combines TRBV9 with TRBJ2-3; possibly TRBD1 or TRBD2 for D (5 bases each). V was cut by 3 bases and J by 7 bases, with 12 bases left in between. The CDR3 is made up of 13 amino acids. Germline V CDR1 and CDR2: SGDLS, YYNGEE.

The CDR3 coding sequence is TGTGCCAGCAGCTTCGGTTGCTCAGTGAACTCCTACGAGCAGTACTTC. Translated, it gives CASSFGCSVNSYEQYF. The gene calls are TRBV7-3 and TRBJ2-7; no clear D gene. Trimming stripped 3 bases from V and 0 bases from J, with 15 bases between. Germline V gene data show CDR1 as SGHTA and CDR2 as FQGTGA. This CDR3 comprises 16 residues.

The rearrangement uses TRBV6-1 and TRBJ1-1; D remains unclear. The V end was cut by 3 bases, the J end by 6 bases, with 20 bases between. Germline V gene sequence: CDR1 MNHNS, CDR2 SASEGT. The CDR3 extends over 16 amino acids. The CDR3 coding sequence is TGTGCCAGCAGTGATCTTGGGCATGGAAAAACTCCTGAAGCTTTCTTT. It specifies CASSDLGHGKTPEAFF.

A few counts support this clone. CDR3 loop: CASSLGGQHTGELFF. The DNA of the CDR3 is TGCGCCAGCAGCTTGGGGGGACAGCACACCGGGGAGCTGTTTTTT. The rearrangement joins TRBV5-1 to TRBJ2-2; 7 bases align to TRBD1. V was clipped by 0 bases and J by 3 bases; unmatched bases: 2. In germline, CDR1 is SGHRS, CDR2 YFSETQ. CDR3 length: 15 amino acids.

V and J are TRBV30 and TRBJ2-2; TRBD1 might be the D (5 bases). CDR3 length equals 14 residues. Germline V gene sequence: CDR1 GTSNPN, CDR2 SVGIG (reference sequence). Deletions cut 0 bases from V and 5 bases from J, with 10 bases between. CDR3 DNA sequence: TGTGCCTGGAGTGTCAAGGGGCGGACCGGGGAGCTGTTTTTT. It encodes CAWSVKGRTGELFF.

The chain couples TRBV27 to TRBJ2-2, with D possibly TRBD1 on 5 matching bases. The V gene lost 1 base and the J gene lost 5 bases, with 14 bases spanning the gap. Germline V gene data show CDR1 as MNHEY and CDR2 as SMNVEV (reference sequence). The CDR3 is 16 residues long. CDR3 sequence (DNA): TGTGCCAGCAGTTTATGGGTAGGGGTCTCAACCGGGGAGCTGTTTTTT. Amino acids: CASSLWVGVSTGELFF.

The V gene is TRBV5-4, the J gene TRBJ2-5, with D possibly TRBD2 on 6 matching bases. The CDR3 contains 13 residues. V lost 4 bases and J 5 bases, leaving 12 bases between the germline ends. Germline V gene lookup returns CDR1 SGHNT and CDR2 YYREEE (reference sequence). Here the CDR3 DNA reads TGTGCCAGCAGCCCAGGGAGGTGGGAGACCCAGTACTTC. Encoded protein: CASSPGRWETQYF. Looking up the rest from reference TRBV5-4 and TRBJ2-5 gives the full variable domain: ETGVTQSPTHLIKTRGQQVTLRCSSQSGHNTVSWYQQALGQGPQFIFQYYREEENGRGNFPPRFSGLQFPNYSSELNVNALELDDSALYLCASSPGRWETQYFGPGTRLLVL.

The rearrangement uses TRBV7-3 and TRBJ2-3; D remains ambiguous. This CDR3 region has 15 residues. In germline, CDR1 is SGHTA, CDR2 FQGTGA. Trimming pared 5 bases from V and 2 bases from J, leaving 14 bases between. This CDR3 is CASSAGSLTTDTQYF. The CDR3 DNA reads as TGTGCCAGCAGCGCCGGGTCCCTGACCACAGATACGCAGTATTTT.

The rearrangement links TRBV28 to TRBJ1-5; possibly TRBD1 for D (6 bases). Germline CDR1 MDHEN, CDR2 SYDVKM. Trimming shortened V by 7 bases and J by 4 bases, and 20 bases separated the two germline ends. This CDR3 is built from 16 residues. For the CDR3, the DNA is TGTGCCAGCATAAGAGAGGGGAGGGGGAAAAATCAGCCCCAGCATTTT. It encodes CASIREGRGKNQPQHF.

The CDR3 sequence: CASSSGSADEQYF. CDR3 nucleotide sequence: TGTGCCAGCTCAAGCGGGAGTGCCGACGAGCAGTACTTC. This sequence joins TRBV18 and TRBJ2-7, with 8 bases matching TRBD2. The junction had 5 bases not matched to a gene; V was cut back by 5 bases and J by 5 bases. The CDR3 sequence is 13 residues long. In germline, CDR1 is KGHSH, CDR2 LQKENI.